The rows below give T cell receptor beta chains drawn from one sample of a study of T-cell reconstitution after alpha-beta-depleted transplantation in children. TCRdb ran MiXCR on the PCR reads and lists one entry per CDR3 protein. The top ten hold less than 15% of the sample, which has about 580,000 distinct CDR3 sequences, more than 20% seen once. This specimen was PBMCs, mostly from graft donor cells, taken 360 days after TCRalphabeta/CD19-depleted stem cell transplant. These receptor sequences come from a boy in the first two years of life who had a stem cell transplant for acute myeloid leukemia, so the T cells may come from the graft donor. The CDR3 runs from the conserved cysteine through the conserved F or W. The D gene is left open where the match is weak. Only some rows state a clone size, as once, few, many or a class for expanded clones.

TRBV27	NA	NA	TRBJ2-2	CASSPNHLGNLVSGELFF	TGTGCCAGCAGTCCCAACCACCTGGGGAATTTGGTCTCCGGGGAGCTGTTTTTT
TRBV12-3/TRBV12-4	NA	NA	TRBJ1-2	CASSWNPNYGYTF	TGTGCCAGCAGTTGGAACCCTAACTATGGCTACACCTTC
TRBV6-5	NA	NA	TRBJ1-5	CASSYSGGANQPQHF	TGTGCCAGCAGTTACTCAGGAGGGGCTAATCAGCCCCAGCATTTT
TRBV7-9	NA	once	TRBJ1-5	CASSLANEPQHF	TGTGCCAGCAGCTTGGCGAATGAGCCCCAGCATTTT
TRBV15	NA	few	TRBJ1-3	CATSGGLNSGNTIYF	TGTGCCACCAGCGGTGGACTGAACTCTGGAAACACCATATATTTT
TRBV12-3/TRBV12-4	NA	few	TRBJ1-3	CASSRVGNTIYF	TGTGCCAGCAGTCGGGTAGGAAACACCATATATTTT
TRBV6-6	NA	NA	TRBJ2-7	CATAGLGAGEQYF	TGTGCCACCGCGGGGCTAGGCGCGGGTGAGCAGTACTTC
TRBV4-2	NA	few	TRBJ1-2	CASSQDQQGRYGYTF	TGTGCCAGCAGCCAAGATCAGCAGGGTCGGTATGGCTACACCTTC
TRBV20-1	NA	many	TRBJ1-4	CSARQSREKLFF	TGCAGTGCTCGACAGTCTCGGGAAAAACTGTTTTTT
TRBV20-1	NA	NA	TRBJ2-4	CSAPRDALAKNIQYF	TGCAGTGCTCCACGCGATGCTCTAGCCAAAAACATTCAGTACTTC
TRBV20-1	NA	few	TRBJ1-2	CSAAQGRYGYTF	TGCAGTGCTGCTCAGGGCCGCTATGGCTACACCTTC
TRBV19	TRBD1	many	TRBJ1-2	CASSIRGTGRLYGYTF	TGTGCCAGTAGTATTAGGGGGACAGGTCGCCTCTATGGCTACACCTTC
TRBV7-3	TRBD2	NA	TRBJ2-3	CASSSKAGGTDTQYF	TGTGCCAGCAGCTCCAAAGCGGGGGGGACAGATACGCAGTATTTT
TRBV5-1	NA	NA	TRBJ1-1	CASSSLRGPSNVDTEAFF	TGCGCCAGCAGCTCTCTCCGGGGCCCTTCCAATGTGGACACTGAAGCTTTCTTT
TRBV15	NA	many	TRBJ2-3	CATSRFTDTQYF	TGTGCCACCAGCAGATTCACAGATACGCAGTATTTT
TRBV2	NA	many	TRBJ2-1	CASSSMRIRYNEQFF	TGTGCCAGCAGTTCTATGAGGATCCGCTACAATGAGCAGTTCTTC
TRBV11-3	NA	NA	TRBJ1-1	CASSLGPVGTNTEAFF	TGTGCCAGCAGCTTAGGGCCGGTAGGGACGAACACTGAAGCTTTCTTT
TRBV2	NA	few	TRBJ2-1	CASRQGHEQFF	TGTGCCAGCAGACAGGGCCATGAGCAGTTCTTC
TRBV10-3	TRBD2	many	TRBJ2-2	CATRGGPNTGELFF	TGTGCCACCCGCGGGGGGCCCAACACCGGGGAGCTGTTTTTT
TRBV12-5	TRBD1	few	TRBJ2-1	CASGLDRDRESNEQFF	TGTGCTAGTGGTTTGGACCGGGACAGGGAATCAAATGAGCAGTTCTTC
TRBV28	NA	few	TRBJ2-6	CASSFRAPMLSGANVLTF	TGTGCCAGCAGTTTCAGGGCCCCAATGCTCTCTGGGGCCAACGTCCTGACTTTC
TRBV6-6	NA	few	TRBJ2-1	CASSYSDSEQFF	TGTGCCAGCAGTTACTCCGACTCGGAGCAGTTCTTC
TRBV20-1	NA	few	TRBJ2-3	CSALVHEVSTDTQYF	TGCAGTGCCCTGGTACATGAGGTTAGCACAGATACGCAGTATTTT
TRBV29-1	TRBD1	NA	TRBJ1-1	CSVPSDRSNTEAFF	TGCAGCGTTCCCTCGGACAGGTCAAACACTGAAGCTTTCTTT
TRBV7-2	NA	few	TRBJ2-7	CASSRALTAYEQYF	TGTGCCAGCAGCCGCGCCTTGACAGCTTACGAGCAGTACTTC
TRBV29-1	TRBD2	many	TRBJ2-1	CSAGLAGVFEQFF	TGCAGCGCAGGACTAGCGGGGGTATTTGAGCAGTTCTTC
TRBV6-5	NA	few	TRBJ2-1	CASSLRWDTVYEQFF	TGTGCCAGCAGTTTAAGGTGGGACACGGTTTATGAGCAGTTCTTC